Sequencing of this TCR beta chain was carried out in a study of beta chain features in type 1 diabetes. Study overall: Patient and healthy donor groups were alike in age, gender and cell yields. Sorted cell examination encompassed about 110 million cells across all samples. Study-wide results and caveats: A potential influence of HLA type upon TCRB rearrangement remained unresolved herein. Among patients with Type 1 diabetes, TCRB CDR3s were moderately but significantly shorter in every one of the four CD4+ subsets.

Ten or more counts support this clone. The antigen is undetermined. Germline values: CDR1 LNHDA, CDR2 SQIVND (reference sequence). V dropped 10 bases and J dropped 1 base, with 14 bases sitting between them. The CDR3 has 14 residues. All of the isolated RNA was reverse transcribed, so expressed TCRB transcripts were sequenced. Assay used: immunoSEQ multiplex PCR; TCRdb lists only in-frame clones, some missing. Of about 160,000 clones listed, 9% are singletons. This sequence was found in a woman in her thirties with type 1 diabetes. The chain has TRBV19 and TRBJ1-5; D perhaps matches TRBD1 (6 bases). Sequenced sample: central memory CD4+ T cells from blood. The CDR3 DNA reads TGTGCCACCTCAGGGGACGGGAGCAATCAGCCCCAGCATTTT. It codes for CATSGDGSNQPQHF.